The 26 T cell receptor beta chains below come from one sample, sequenced in a study of CD8+ T cells in alopecia areata. Treatment specified: oral pan-JAK inhibitor, 5-10 mg twice daily. Extracted RNA was reverse transcribed, and the resulting cDNA served as sequencing template. Some clones are missing from TCRdb's copy, which holds only in-frame ones; the method was immunoSEQ multiplex PCR. The sample records some 100,000 clones, 58% being singletons. Sequencing used CD8+ T cells sorted from blood, obtained at week 4, from a patient treated with tofacitinib. Source of these receptors: a human donor with alopecia areata.

This chain joins TRBV27 and TRBJ2-1; no definite D call. CDR1 and CDR2 (germline): MNHEY, SMNVEV (reference sequence). Deletions cut 5 bases from V and 7 bases from J, with 9 bases between. This CDR3 is built from 12 residues. The chain's CDR3 is CASSTYGNEQFF. In DNA form, the CDR3 reads TGTGCCAGCAGTACCTACGGTAATGAGCAGTTCTTC.

The chain recombines TRBV27 with TRBJ1-1; D might be TRBD1 (5 bases). Trimming pared 7 bases from V and 5 bases from J, leaving 11 bases between. CDR1 is MNHEY and CDR2 is SMNVEV in the germline V gene (reference sequence). This CDR3 has 12 residues. In DNA form, the CDR3 reads TGTGCCAGCATTCGGGGGGGAACTGAAGCTTTCTTT. It encodes CASIRGGTEAFF.

The chain links TRBV6-4 to TRBJ2-5; D assignment may be TRBD1 or TRBD2 (5 bases each). Trimming stripped 5 bases from V and 2 bases from J, with 9 bases between. The germline V gene has CDR1 MRHNA and CDR2 SNTAGT. The CDR3 runs 13 residues. DNA for the CDR3: TGTGCCAGCAGTAGGGACGGACAAGAGACCCAGTACTTC. Translating it yields CASSRDGQETQYF.

The CDR3 loop is CASRTDRENTEAFF. The CDR3 DNA reads as TGTGCCAGCAGGACTGACAGGGAGAACACTGAAGCTTTCTTT. The chain combines TRBV27 with TRBJ1-1, with 7 bases lining up with TRBD1. V trimming: 6 bases; J trimming: 1 base; junction bases outside the gene matches: 5. This CDR3 is 14 amino acids long. CDR1 is MNHEY, CDR2 SMNVEV, per germline (reference sequence).

This clone has more than one count but fewer than ten. The V and J genes are TRBV29-1 and TRBJ2-7; TRBD1 might be the D (5 bases). This CDR3 is 13 amino acids long. Germline-derived CDR1 and CDR2 are SQVTM and ANQGSEA. Trimming took off 0 bases at V and 6 bases at J, with 12 bases between the two ends. This CDR3 reads CSVEDPDKSEQYF. The CDR3 region has the DNA TGCAGCGTTGAAGATCCGGACAAGTCCGAGCAGTACTTC.

The V call is TRBV30, the J call TRBJ2-2; D may be TRBD2 (5 bases). This CDR3 has 17 amino acids. CDR1 is GTSNPN, CDR2 SVGIG, per germline (reference sequence). The V end lost 1 base, the J end lost 2 bases, and 17 bases lay between the germline ends. The CDR3 nucleotides are TGTGCCTGGAGTGGACCCGAACAGAGACTAAACACCGGGGAGCTGTTTTTT. This sequence encodes CAWSGPEQRLNTGELFF.

The chain is built from TRBV27 and TRBJ2-6; no definite D call. Trimming took off 7 bases at V and 0 bases at J, with 10 bases between the two ends. The germline CDR1 and CDR2 sequences are MNHEY and SMNVEV (reference sequence). The length of the CDR3 is 15 residues. The CDR3: CASTSPGSGANVLTF. DNA for the CDR3: TGTGCCAGCACCTCACCCGGCTCTGGGGCCAACGTCCTGACTTTC.

The rearrangement joins TRBV29-1 to TRBJ2-7; 13 nucleotides match TRBD2. Per germline, CDR1 SQVTM and CDR2 ANQGSEA. The length of the CDR3 is 21 residues. Trimming at V came to 1 base and at J to 3 bases, leaving 21 bases not matched to a gene. The CDR3 is CSVEVGSGGTSGDGDLYEQYF. In DNA, the CDR3 is TGCAGCGTTGAAGTAGGAAGTGGAGGGACTAGCGGGGACGGGGACCTCTACGAGCAGTACTTC.

The V and J genes are TRBV7-2 and TRBJ2-2; D unresolved. This CDR3 contains 15 residues. Germline lookup yields CDR1 SGHTA and CDR2 FQGNSA. V was pared by 5 bases and J by 4 bases, with 14 bases between. CDR3 amino acids: CASSQNGIGTGELFF. CDR3 coding DNA: TGTGCCAGCAGCCAAAACGGTATTGGCACCGGGGAGCTGTTTTTT. Full variable domain (remainder filled in from reference TRBV7-2 and TRBJ2-2): GAGVSQSPSNKVTEKGKDVELRCDPISGHTALYWYRQSLGQGLEFLIYFQGNSAPDKSGLPSDRFSAERTGGSVSTLTIQRTQQEDSAVYLCASSQNGIGTGELFFGEGSRLTVL.

This chain links TRBV30 with TRBJ1-2; no clear D. The CDR3 runs 13 residues. Trimming removed 0 bases at V and 3 bases at J, with 8 bases between. Germline V gene sequence: CDR1 GTSNPN, CDR2 SVGIG (reference sequence). CDR3 DNA sequence: TGTGCCTGGAGTGTAATGGCCCACTATGGCTACACCTTC. This encodes CAWSVMAHYGYTF.

This chain links TRBV13 with TRBJ2-1; 11 bases map to TRBD2. Germline values: CDR1 PRHDT, CDR2 FYEKMQ (reference sequence). Trimming cost V 5 bases and J 9 bases; bases outside gene matches: 9. This CDR3 is built from 15 residues. The CDR3 is CASSPLAGGLGEQFF. The CDR3 DNA reads as TGTGCCAGCAGCCCTTTAGCGGGGGGGCTTGGTGAGCAGTTCTTC.

V gene TRBV30 combines with J gene TRBJ2-5, with 8 bases fitting TRBD2. The ends lost 5 bases at V and 5 bases at J; junction bases unmatched: 7. Per the germline V gene, CDR1 is GTSNPN and CDR2 is SVGIG (reference sequence). The CDR3 contains 13 residues. CDR3 residues: CAWSLADGETQYF. In DNA, the CDR3 is TGTGCCTGGTCACTAGCGGACGGGGAGACCCAGTACTTC.

The CDR3 protein is CASSQKGVDQPQHF. CDR3 nucleotides: TGTGCCAGCAGTCAAAAAGGGGTGGATCAGCCCCAGCATTTT. This rearrangement joins TRBV27 to TRBJ1-5; D might be TRBD1 (5 bases). V lost 5 bases, J lost 5 bases, and 13 bases lay in between. This CDR3 comprises 14 residues. CDR1 and CDR2 from the germline V gene are MNHEY and SMNVEV (reference sequence).

The gene calls are TRBV5-1 and TRBJ1-5, with 7 positions matching TRBD1. V lost 0 bases to trimming and J lost 2 bases; unmatched junction nucleotides: 5. The CDR3 is 16 residues long. Per germline, CDR1 SGHRS and CDR2 YFSETQ. The CDR3 nucleotides are TGCGCCAGCAGCTTGGGGGACAGAGTGGGCAATCAGCCCCAGCATTTT. Translated: CASSLGDRVGNQPQHF.

V is TRBV30 and J is TRBJ2-7; D might be TRBD2 (5 bases). The V and J ends lost 8 bases and 2 bases respectively, with 10 bases between them. Germline V CDR1 and CDR2: GTSNPN, SVGIG (reference sequence). The CDR3 is made up of 11 amino acids. CDR3 DNA: TGTGCCACGGGAAGGCCCTACGAGCAGTACTTC. This sequence encodes CATGRPYEQYF.

This chain connects TRBV27 to TRBJ1-2; maybe TRBD1 (5 bases). The germline V gene has CDR1 MNHEY and CDR2 SMNVEV (reference sequence). V lost 3 bases to trimming and J lost 3 bases, with 14 bases between them. This CDR3 is built from 15 residues. The CDR3 spells CASSFSPGSDYGYTF. The CDR3 DNA reads TGTGCCAGCAGTTTTAGTCCAGGGTCGGACTATGGCTACACCTTC.

This chain links TRBV5-6 with TRBJ2-7, with 7 bases aligning to TRBD1. Germline lookup yields CDR1 SGHDT and CDR2 YYEEEE. The V segment lost 0 bases and the J segment 3 bases; nucleotides outside the gene matches: 9. The CDR3 totals 16 residues. CDR3 loop: CASSLATDRPLYEQYF. CDR3 in DNA: TGTGCCAGCAGCTTGGCCACGGACAGGCCCCTCTACGAGCAGTACTTC.

The chain links TRBV29-1 to TRBJ2-1, with TRBD2 matching over 10 bases. The V gene end was trimmed by 2 bases and the J gene end by 3 bases; junction bases not matched to a gene: 4. CDR3 length equals 15 residues. Looked up from germline, CDR1 is SQVTM and CDR2 is ANQGSEA. CDR3 bases: TGCAGCGTTGAATGGGCTAGCGGGGGCTACAATGAGCAGTTCTTC. It yields the protein CSVEWASGGYNEQFF.

This clone turned up a few times. This chain connects TRBV27 to TRBJ2-3; D possibly corresponds to TRBD1 (6 bases). Germline V gene data show CDR1 as MNHEY and CDR2 as SMNVEV (reference sequence). The length of the CDR3 is 13 residues. V shed 5 bases and J shed 5 bases, with 11 bases lying between them. CDR3 in DNA: TGTGCCAGCAGTCCGCGAGGGGGAGATACGCAGTATTTT. Its translation: CASSPRGGDTQYF.

This clone has just a few counts. This chain links TRBV29-1 with TRBJ1-5; 7 nucleotides line up with TRBD1. Germline V gene data show CDR1 as SQVTM and CDR2 as ANQGSEA. The J segment lost 4 bases and the V segment lost 4 bases, leaving 7 bases of the junction unmatched. The CDR3 spans 14 residues. The CDR3 coding sequence is TGCAGCGTTGGGAACAGGGGATTAAATCAGCCCCAGCATTTT. Encoded protein: CSVGNRGLNQPQHF.

This chain joins TRBV30 and TRBJ2-5; D gene uncertain. The CDR3 length is 14 residues. V lost 0 bases and J 3 bases, leaving 11 bases between the germline ends. CDR1 and CDR2 from the germline V gene are GTSNPN and SVGIG (reference sequence). The CDR3 reads CAWSVGDGKETQYF. The CDR3 nucleotides read TGTGCCTGGAGTGTAGGTGACGGTAAAGAGACCCAGTACTTC.

V is TRBV7-9 and J is TRBJ1-6; TRBD1 agrees at 9 bases. J lost 8 bases, V lost 3 bases, and 2 bases had no gene match. Germline V gene sequence: CDR1 SEHNR, CDR2 FQNEAQ (reference sequence). The CDR3 contains 14 residues. CDR3 nucleotides: TGTGCCAGCAGCTTGGGACAGGGAGATTCACCCCTCCACTTT. It yields the protein CASSLGQGDSPLHF.

The V gene is TRBV5-4, the J gene TRBJ2-3; D gene ambiguous. Deletions cut 10 bases from V and 0 bases from J, with 9 bases between. CDR3 length equals 12 residues. Germline V lookup: CDR1 SGHNT, CDR2 YYREEE (reference sequence). The CDR3, as DNA: TGTGCCTGGAGTGCCAGCACAGATACGCAGTATTTT. Translation: CAWSASTDTQYF.

The chain has TRBV7-9 and TRBJ2-1; 12 bases map to TRBD2. Germline V gene data show CDR1 as SEHNR and CDR2 as FQNEAQ (reference sequence). The V and J ends lost 5 bases and 7 bases, in that order; junction bases with no gene match: 3. This CDR3 has 14 amino acids. The CDR3 spells CASSRLAGENEQFF. The CDR3 DNA reads as TGTGCCAGCAGCCGACTAGCGGGGGAGAATGAGCAGTTCTTC.

The chain combines TRBV30 with TRBJ2-2; no definite D call. The V and J ends lost 4 bases and 6 bases respectively, with 6 bases between them. Germline lookup yields CDR1 GTSNPN and CDR2 SVGIG (reference sequence). The CDR3 totals 11 residues. CDR3 DNA sequence: TGTGCCTGGAATTCCCCCGGGGAGCTGTTTTTT. Protein product: CAWNSPGELFF.

This clone occurred a few times. The chain uses TRBV11-2 and TRBJ2-3, with 12 bases fitting TRBD2. With 4 bases clipped from V and 4 bases from J, the junction kept 6 bases outside the gene matches. CDR1 and CDR2 (germline): SGHAT, FQNNGV. This CDR3 spans 16 amino acids. The CDR3 here is CASSSTSGGRADTQYF. The CDR3 bases are TGTGCCAGCAGCTCGACTAGCGGGGGTCGGGCAGATACGCAGTATTTT. The full variable domain, its missing parts supplied by reference TRBV11-2 and TRBJ2-3, is EAGVAQSPRYKIIEKRQSVAFWCNPISGHATLYWYQQILGQGPKLLIQFQNNGVVDDSQLPKDRFSAERLKGVDSTLKIQPAKLEDSAVYLCASSSTSGGRADTQYFGPGTRLTVL.